A single sample is the source of the 26 T cell receptor beta chains below, sequenced in a study of Tregs in tolerant kidney transplant recipients. TCRdb keeps only in-frame clones here, not all; method: immunoSEQ multiplex PCR. The sample holds around 98,000 clones, roughly 93% seen once. This specimen consisted of CD4+ T cells from blood, obtained before the transplant. These receptors all come from a human donor who received a combined kidney and bone marrow transplant.

The chain joins TRBV5-1 to TRBJ1-1; D gene ambiguous. V lost 4 bases, J lost 3 bases, and 10 bases lay in between. The CDR3 runs 13 residues. The germline V gene encodes CDR1 SGHRS and CDR2 YFSETQ. The CDR3 DNA sequence: TGCGCCAGCAGCCCCGCGGGTGACACTGAAGCTTTCTTT. Encoded protein: CASSPAGDTEAFF.

The chain joins TRBV18 to TRBJ2-5; 11 bases map to TRBD1. Germline CDR1 is KGHSH and CDR2 is LQKENI. With 3 bases clipped from V and 4 bases from J, the junction kept 7 bases outside the gene matches. This CDR3 region has 16 residues. CDR3 amino acids: CASSPARTGGRETQYF. CDR3 DNA sequence: TGTGCCAGCTCACCGGCCCGGACAGGGGGCAGAGAGACCCAGTACTTC.

This sequence joins TRBV6-1 and TRBJ1-2, with D possibly TRBD1 on 5 matching bases. From germline, CDR1 is MNHNS and CDR2 SASEGT. There are 16 residues in the CDR3. V lost 4 bases and J 1 base, leaving 16 bases between the germline ends. The CDR3 nucleotides read TGTGCCAGCAGTGGAGAAAGGGGAGGAATTAACTATGGCTACACCTTC. Its protein is CASSGERGGINYGYTF.

The CDR3 DNA is TGCGCCAGCAGCTTGGGGTTGGGCAGTGAAAAACTGTTTTTT. It encodes CASSLGLGSEKLFF. This rearrangement joins TRBV5-1 to TRBJ1-4; D gene uncertain. Per the germline V gene, CDR1 is SGHRS and CDR2 is YFSETQ. This CDR3 comprises 14 residues. The V and J ends lost 0 bases and 7 bases respectively, with 10 bases between them.

CDR3 protein: CASNGGLEQFF. The CDR3 region has the DNA TGTGCCAGCAATGGGGGCCTTGAGCAGTTCTTC. The chain links TRBV6-1 to TRBJ2-1, with D tentatively TRBD1 (6 bases). Trimming removed 7 bases from V and 9 bases from J, with 10 bases in between. Germline V gives CDR1 MNHNS, CDR2 SASEGT. The CDR3 is made up of 11 amino acids.

This clone is a singleton in its sample. The rearrangement links TRBV15 to TRBJ2-3; 8 nucleotides match TRBD2. The CDR3 totals 15 residues. After removal of 6 bases from V and 6 bases from J, the junction contained 11 bases not matched to a gene. Germline V gene lookup returns CDR1 LNHNV and CDR2 YYDKDF (reference sequence). The CDR3 region has the DNA TGTGCCACCAGGGACCAGCGGGGGAAAGGGGATACGCAGTATTTT. Protein sequence: CATRDQRGKGDTQYF.

The chain carries TRBV7-2 and TRBJ2-7; D is perhaps TRBD2 (6 bases). CDR1 is SGHTA, CDR2 FQGNSA, per germline. The CDR3 totals 16 residues. The germline V and J ends were trimmed by 5 bases and 1 base, with 18 bases remaining between them. The CDR3 DNA sequence: TGTGCCAGCAGCCCTCCGGTTGGACTAACATCCTACGAGCAGTACTTC. It yields the protein CASSPPVGLTSYEQYF.

This chain joins TRBV4-2 and TRBJ1-2; D not certain. The germline V gene has CDR1 LGHNA and CDR2 YNFKEQ. V was cut by 3 bases and J by 4 bases, with 12 bases left in between. The CDR3 contains 14 residues. The CDR3 bases are TGTGCCAGCAGCCAGCGGGAGTTGGTCTATGGCTACACCTTC. This codes for CASSQRELVYGYTF.

The V gene is TRBV18, the J gene TRBJ1-1; D remains unclear. The CDR3 consists of 17 residues. Germline V gene sequence: CDR1 KGHSH, CDR2 LQKENI. V was cut by 1 base and J by 4 bases, with 19 bases left in between. CDR3 sequence reads: CASSPLSPGPVGTEAFF. Here the CDR3 DNA reads TGTGCCAGCTCACCACTGTCGCCGGGTCCGGTGGGCACTGAAGCTTTCTTT.

J is TRBJ2-2 and V is TRBV7-3; 7 nucleotides agree with TRBD1. The CDR3 extends over 14 amino acids. From germline, CDR1 is SGHTA and CDR2 FQGTGA. V was clipped by 6 bases and J by 5 bases; unmatched bases: 6. The CDR3 DNA reads TGTGCCAGCAGATCCGGGACAGTAACCGGGGAGCTGTTTTTT. Protein: CASRSGTVTGELFF.

V and J are TRBV5-6 and TRBJ1-2; TRBD1 might be the D (6 bases). With 5 bases removed from V and 8 bases from J, the gap between germline ends came to 16 bases. The CDR3 totals 13 residues. Germline CDR1 and CDR2: SGHDT and YYEEEE. The CDR3 DNA follows: TGTGCCAGCAGTCTTACAGGGTTGGGAGGCTACACCTTC. It encodes CASSLTGLGGYTF.

The chain uses TRBV18 and TRBJ2-7; D might be TRBD1 (5 bases). This CDR3 region has 13 residues. Trimming removed 5 bases from V and 7 bases from J, with 15 bases in between. CDR1 and CDR2 (germline): KGHSH, LQKENI. The CDR3 nucleotides read TGTGCCAGCTCAACGCAGGGAACTGGGGAGCAGTACTTC. Protein: CASSTQGTGEQYF.

This chain connects TRBV29-1 to TRBJ2-5; 8 bases map to TRBD2. Per germline, CDR1 SQVTM and CDR2 ANQGSEA. CDR3 length equals 15 residues. V was pared by 3 bases and J by 1 base, with 7 bases of the junction left unmatched. CDR3 loop: CSVEERERPQETQYF. CDR3 nucleotide sequence: TGCAGCGTTGAGGAGCGGGAGCGGCCCCAAGAGACCCAGTACTTC.

This chain joins TRBV11-1 and TRBJ1-1; 8 bases are a match to TRBD1. The V gene's germline CDR1 is SGHAT and CDR2 FQDESV (reference sequence). V dropped 3 bases and J dropped 4; count of bases not matched to a gene: 7. There are 15 residues in the CDR3. The CDR3 bases are TGTGCCAGCAGCTTCGTCACAGGGGGTGCCACTGAAGCTTTCTTT. Protein: CASSFVTGGATEAFF.

The table lists this clone with a count of one. The chain employs TRBV4-2 and TRBJ1-2, with 10 bases that match TRBD1. With V trimmed by 0 bases and J by 8 bases, 15 bases remained unmatched. The CDR3 has 18 amino acids. The V gene's germline CDR1 is LGHNA and CDR2 YNFKEQ. The CDR3 protein is CASSQDLDRGLVGYGYTF. DNA of the CDR3: TGTGCCAGCAGCCAAGATCTAGACAGGGGGCTTGTTGGATACGGCTACACCTTC.

The chain has TRBV7-2 and TRBJ2-5; TRBD2 matches 10 bases. V was pared by 4 bases and J by 5 bases, with 13 bases of the junction left unmatched. Germline CDR1 and CDR2: SGHTA and FQGNSA. CDR3 size: 17 residues. The CDR3 is CASSSFSSGGVTETQYF. The CDR3 DNA follows: TGTGCCAGCAGCTCTTTCTCTAGCGGGGGAGTAACTGAGACCCAGTACTTC.

The chain links TRBV28 to TRBJ2-3; D may be TRBD2 (7 bases). V was cut by 4 bases and J by 5 bases, with 22 bases left in between. CDR1 and CDR2 (germline): MDHEN, SYDVKM. The CDR3 covers 17 residues. CDR3 DNA sequence: TGTGCCAGCAGTTACCTGACCGGGGGGCAATTTGAAGATACGCAGTATTTT. Translation gives CASSYLTGGQFEDTQYF.

This sequence joins TRBV11-2 and TRBJ2-1; D not resolved. CDR3 size: 15 residues. V gave up 1 base and J gave up 5 bases, with 12 bases separating them. CDR1 is SGHAT, CDR2 FQNNGV, per germline. In nucleotides, the CDR3 is TGTGCCAGCAGCTTAGGAACCGGAGCAAACAATGAGCAGTTCTTC. Translation: CASSLGTGANNEQFF. The full variable domain, its missing parts supplied by reference TRBV11-2 and TRBJ2-1, is EAGVAQSPRYKIIEKRQSVAFWCNPISGHATLYWYQQILGQGPKLLIQFQNNGVVDDSQLPKDRFSAERLKGVDSTLKIQPAKLEDSAVYLCASSLGTGANNEQFFGPGTRLTVL.

In its sample, this clone was seen once. This chain joins TRBV18 and TRBJ2-7; D possibly corresponds to TRBD1 (5 bases). CDR3 length equals 13 residues. CDR1 and CDR2 (germline): KGHSH, LQKENI. The V end lost 7 bases, the J end lost 4 bases, and 14 bases lay between the germline ends. CDR3: CASFQGLGYEQYF. In DNA form, the CDR3 reads TGTGCCAGCTTCCAGGGTTTAGGGTACGAGCAGTACTTC.

J is TRBJ2-7 and V is TRBV11-2; the D gene is possibly TRBD2 (5 bases). The CDR3 runs 17 residues. Trimming removed 0 bases from V and 0 bases from J, with 15 bases in between. Germline CDR1 is SGHAT and CDR2 is FQNNGV. CDR3 nucleotide sequence: TGTGCCAGCAGCTTAGAATCCGCGGCTGGGAGCTCCTACGAGCAGTACTTC. Translated, it gives CASSLESAAGSSYEQYF. Looking up the rest from reference TRBV11-2 and TRBJ2-7 gives the full variable domain: EAGVAQSPRYKIIEKRQSVAFWCNPISGHATLYWYQQILGQGPKLLIQFQNNGVVDDSQLPKDRFSAERLKGVDSTLKIQPAKLEDSAVYLCASSLESAAGSSYEQYFGPGTRLTVT.

This chain uses TRBV5-6 with TRBJ2-7, with TRBD1 matching over 10 bases. The CDR3 is 15 residues long. Germline-derived CDR1 and CDR2 are SGHDT and YYEEEE. The junction had 2 bases not matched to a gene; V was cut back by 0 bases and J by 2 bases. Written as DNA, the CDR3 is TGTGCCAGCAGCTTGGGCGGGACAGGGGCCTACGAGCAGTACTTC. The encoded protein is CASSLGGTGAYEQYF.

The V call is TRBV4-2, the J call TRBJ2-1, with TRBD2 matching over 14 bases. The CDR3 runs 20 residues. From germline, CDR1 is LGHNA and CDR2 YNFKEQ. V was clipped by 1 base and J by 7 bases; unmatched bases: 15. The CDR3 region is CASSQAGLAGALLEANEQFF. The CDR3 coding sequence is TGTGCCAGCAGCCAAGCGGGACTAGCGGGGGCCCTTCTTGAGGCAAATGAGCAGTTCTTC.

This chain connects TRBV30 to TRBJ2-1; 8 bases map to TRBD1. The length of the CDR3 is 15 residues. V gave up 2 bases and J gave up 8 bases; unmatched junction bases: 11. Germline V gene lookup returns CDR1 GTSNPN and CDR2 SVGIG (reference sequence). CDR3 region: CAWSWYGQGWDEQFF. The CDR3 DNA follows: TGTGCCTGGAGTTGGTACGGACAGGGCTGGGATGAGCAGTTCTTC.

DNA for the CDR3: TGTGCCTGGAGTCGACAGGTCCATCAGCCCCAGCATTTT. Encoded protein: CAWSRQVHQPQHF. The V call is TRBV30, the J call TRBJ1-5; D may be TRBD1 (6 bases). Trimming pared 2 bases from V and 5 bases from J, leaving 10 bases between. Germline values: CDR1 GTSNPN, CDR2 SVGIG (reference sequence). There are 13 residues in the CDR3.

The rearrangement uses TRBV19 and TRBJ2-1; perhaps TRBD2 as D (6 bases). V was trimmed by 10 bases and J by 2 bases, leaving 24 bases between them. This CDR3 region has 17 residues. Germline V CDR1 and CDR2: LNHDA, SQIVND (reference sequence). DNA of the CDR3: TGTGCCACTGGGTCCTACTTCGGGGGACGCACCTACAATGAGCAGTTCTTC. The encoded protein is CATGSYFGGRTYNEQFF.

The chain combines TRBV10-3 with TRBJ1-5; 7 nucleotides line up with TRBD1. The CDR3 runs 14 residues. The germline V gene has CDR1 ENHRY and CDR2 SYGVKD. V shed 2 bases and J 6 bases; nucleotides not matched to a gene: 4. As DNA, the CDR3 is TGTGCCATCAGTGAGGGAACAGGGGTTCAGCCCCAGCATTTT. Amino acid sequence: CAISEGTGVQPQHF.